These T cell receptor beta chains were read from a single sample in a study of post-analysis software for immune sequencing data. A single record per CDR3 protein comes from TCRdb applying MiXCR to the PCR reads. Of about 560,000 distinct CDR3 sequences listed, about 44% are singletons. What was sequenced was blood. Every receptor here comes from a girl aged 5 to 17 with multiple sclerosis. The CDR3 runs from the conserved cysteine through the conserved F or W. The order of the fields is CDR3 protein, V gene, J gene.

cdr3_aa: CASSLGLLAGGPSSYEQYF; v_call: TRBV5-1; j_call: TRBJ2-7
cdr3_aa: CASSYGLVSSYEQYF; v_call: TRBV5-1; j_call: TRBJ2-7
cdr3_aa: CASSPGTGGDYGYTF; v_call: TRBV7-2; j_call: TRBJ1-2
cdr3_aa: CSSQPGTSGETQYF; v_call: TRBV20-1; j_call: TRBJ2-5
cdr3_aa: CASSYFPGGEAFF; v_call: TRBV6-5; j_call: TRBJ1-1
cdr3_aa: CASSLRTGLEQYF; v_call: TRBV12-3/TRBV12-4; j_call: -
cdr3_aa: CSASGLAGPDTQYF; v_call: TRBV20-1; j_call: TRBJ2-3
cdr3_aa: CAGSLSGDRGSIYEQYF; v_call: TRBV7-7; j_call: -
cdr3_aa: CASSPPFSGFNKNIQYF; v_call: TRBV7-9; j_call: TRBJ2-4
cdr3_aa: CAIRLQEAGDTQYF; v_call: TRBV10-3; j_call: TRBJ2-3
cdr3_aa: CAISESVDTQYF; v_call: TRBV10-3; j_call: TRBJ2-3
cdr3_aa: CASSQEETANYGYTF; v_call: TRBV4-2; j_call: TRBJ1-2
cdr3_aa: CASSLAPYDTQYF; v_call: TRBV12-3/TRBV12-4; j_call: TRBJ2-3
cdr3_aa: CASIGRGLGNTIYF; v_call: TRBV19; j_call: TRBJ1-3
cdr3_aa: CASSQVGSYEQFF; v_call: TRBV12-3/TRBV12-4; j_call: TRBJ2-1
cdr3_aa: CASSFVGSGEQFF; v_call: TRBV5-1; j_call: TRBJ2-1
cdr3_aa: CASSYGTLADSTDTQYF; v_call: TRBV6-6; j_call: TRBJ2-3
cdr3_aa: CASSQARSTGKPYEQYF; v_call: TRBV3-1; j_call: TRBJ2-7
cdr3_aa: CASSLGDWDRAHEQYF; v_call: TRBV5-1; j_call: TRBJ2-7
cdr3_aa: CAWSIARARQFF; v_call: TRBV30; j_call: TRBJ2-1
cdr3_aa: CASSQDSHQPQHF; v_call: TRBV3-1; j_call: TRBJ1-5
cdr3_aa: CASSLRGMEGMNTEAFF; v_call: TRBV5-1; j_call: TRBJ1-1
cdr3_aa: CSVESTGGFHGYTF; v_call: TRBV29-1; j_call: TRBJ1-2
cdr3_aa: CASSFLGQGAYEQYF; v_call: TRBV27; j_call: TRBJ2-7
cdr3_aa: CASSQGVAYEQYF; v_call: TRBV19; j_call: TRBJ2-7
cdr3_aa: CASSVVSGGTLQGSNEQFF; v_call: TRBV9; j_call: TRBJ2-1
cdr3_aa: CSDQGAETQYF; v_call: TRBV29-1; j_call: TRBJ2-5
cdr3_aa: CASSLWDRAYEQYF; v_call: TRBV7-3; j_call: TRBJ2-7
cdr3_aa: CASSLRGQGRETQYF; v_call: TRBV12-3/TRBV12-4; j_call: -
cdr3_aa: CASSEQGTNYGDTF; v_call: TRBV7-3; j_call: TRBJ1-2